Detailed here is one T cell receptor (beta chain). No antigen is known for it. The sample belongs to a study of T cell repertoires in cytomegalovirus infection. Turning to the study itself: Matching HLA type, along with CMV infection, was indicated by public TCR beta signatures. Points from the study as a whole: HLA-C-restricted TCR beta clonotypes specific for CMV led the ex vivo response.

The CDR3 consists of 16 residues. The V gene's germline CDR1 is LGHDT and CDR2 YNNKEL (reference sequence). The ends were cut back, 1 base at V and 0 bases at J, with 10 bases in the middle. Each CDR3 protein gets one entry after TCRdb re-called the reads with MiXCR. The sample has roughly 120,000 distinct CDR3 sequences, around 32% seen once; the top ten hold roughly three fifths. The sample consisted of CD8+ T cells from cultured PBMCs, taken from culture after CMV antigen stimulation. The clonotype originates from a human donor in good health (CMV status not recorded). Some clones in this sample may be carry-over from other donors' samples. The rearrangement uses TRBV3-1 and TRBJ2-1; D not certain. CDR3 region: CASSQAPAHSYNEQFF. As DNA, the CDR3 is TGTGCCAGCAGCCAAGCTCCAGCCCACTCCTACAATGAGCAGTTCTTC.